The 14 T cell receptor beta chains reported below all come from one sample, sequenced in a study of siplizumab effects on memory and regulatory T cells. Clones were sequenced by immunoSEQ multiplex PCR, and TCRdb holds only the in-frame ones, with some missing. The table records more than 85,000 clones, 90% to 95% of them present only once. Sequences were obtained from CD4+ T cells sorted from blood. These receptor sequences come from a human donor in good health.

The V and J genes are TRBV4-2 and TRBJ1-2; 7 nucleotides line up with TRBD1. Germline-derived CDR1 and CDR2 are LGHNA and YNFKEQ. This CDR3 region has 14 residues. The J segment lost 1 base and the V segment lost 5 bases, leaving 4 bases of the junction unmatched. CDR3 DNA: TGTGCCAGCAGCGCCGGACAGGATAACTATGGCTACACCTTC. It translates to CASSAGQDNYGYTF.

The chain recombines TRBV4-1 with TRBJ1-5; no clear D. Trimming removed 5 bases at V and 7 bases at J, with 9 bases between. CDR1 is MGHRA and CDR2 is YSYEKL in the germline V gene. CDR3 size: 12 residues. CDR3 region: CASSFPGQPQHF. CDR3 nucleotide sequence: TGCGCCAGCAGCTTCCCGGGGCAGCCCCAGCATTTT.

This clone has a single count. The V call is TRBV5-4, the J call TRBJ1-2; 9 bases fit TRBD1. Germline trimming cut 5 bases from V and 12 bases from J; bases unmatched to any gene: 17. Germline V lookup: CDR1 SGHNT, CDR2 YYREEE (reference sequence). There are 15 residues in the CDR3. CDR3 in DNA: TGTGCCAGCAGACCGGAACAGGGGGCGATGCTGGGTCACACCTTC. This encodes CASRPEQGAMLGHTF. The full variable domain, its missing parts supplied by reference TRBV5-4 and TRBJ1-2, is ETGVTQSPTHLIKTRGQQVTLRCSSQSGHNTVSWYQQALGQGPQFIFQYYREEENGRGNFPPRFSGLQFPNYSSELNVNALELDDSALYLCASRPEQGAMLGHTFGSGTRLTVV.

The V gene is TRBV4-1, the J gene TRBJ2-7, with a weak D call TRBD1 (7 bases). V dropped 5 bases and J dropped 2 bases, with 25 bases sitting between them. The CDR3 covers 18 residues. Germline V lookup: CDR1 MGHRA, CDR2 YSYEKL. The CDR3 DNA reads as TGCGCCAGCAGCGCACTCTCACCTCAGGGGGGCATTACCTACGAGCAGTACTTC. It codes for CASSALSPQGGITYEQYF.

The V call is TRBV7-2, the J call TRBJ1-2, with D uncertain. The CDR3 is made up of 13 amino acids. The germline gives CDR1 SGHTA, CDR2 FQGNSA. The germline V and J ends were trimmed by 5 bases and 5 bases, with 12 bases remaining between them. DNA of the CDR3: TGTGCCAGCAGCCCGGACGGAAAATATGGCTACACCTTC. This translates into CASSPDGKYGYTF.

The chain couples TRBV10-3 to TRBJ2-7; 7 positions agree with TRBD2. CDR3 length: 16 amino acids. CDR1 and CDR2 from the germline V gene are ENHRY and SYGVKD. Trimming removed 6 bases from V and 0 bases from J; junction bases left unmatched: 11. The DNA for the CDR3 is TGTGCCATCAGCCCCTCTAGCGGCCGAAGCTCCTACGAGCAGTACTTC. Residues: CAISPSSGRSSYEQYF.

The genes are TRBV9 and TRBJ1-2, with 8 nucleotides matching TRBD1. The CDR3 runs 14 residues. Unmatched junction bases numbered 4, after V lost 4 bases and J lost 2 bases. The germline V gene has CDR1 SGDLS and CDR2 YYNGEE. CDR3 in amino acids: CASSPRTGNYGYTF. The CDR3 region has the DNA TGTGCCAGCAGCCCGCGGACAGGGAACTATGGCTACACCTTC.

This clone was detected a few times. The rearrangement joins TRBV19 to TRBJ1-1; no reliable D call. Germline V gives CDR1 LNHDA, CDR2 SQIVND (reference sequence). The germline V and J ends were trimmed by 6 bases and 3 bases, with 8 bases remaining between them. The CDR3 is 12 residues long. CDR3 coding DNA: TGTGCCAGTAGGAGGGCGTACACTGAAGCTTTCTTT. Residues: CASRRAYTEAFF.

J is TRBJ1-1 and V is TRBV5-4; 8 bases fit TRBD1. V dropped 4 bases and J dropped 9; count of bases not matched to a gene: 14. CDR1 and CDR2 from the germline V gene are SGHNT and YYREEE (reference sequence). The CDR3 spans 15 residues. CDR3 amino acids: CASSARTGKGRKAFF. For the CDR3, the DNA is TGTGCCAGCAGCGCGAGGACAGGGAAGGGGAGGAAAGCTTTCTTT.

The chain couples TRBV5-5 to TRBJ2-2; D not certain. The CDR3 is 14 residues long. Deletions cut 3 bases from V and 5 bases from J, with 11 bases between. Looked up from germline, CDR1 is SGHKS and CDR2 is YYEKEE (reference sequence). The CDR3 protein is CASSSVVVTGELFF. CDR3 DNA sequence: TGTGCCAGCAGCTCGGTGGTCGTAACCGGGGAGCTGTTTTTT.

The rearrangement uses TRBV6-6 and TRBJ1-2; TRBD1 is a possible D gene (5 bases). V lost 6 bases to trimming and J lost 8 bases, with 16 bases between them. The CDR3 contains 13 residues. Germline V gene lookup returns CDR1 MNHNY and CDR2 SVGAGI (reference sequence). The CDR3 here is CASSQRGVMGYTF. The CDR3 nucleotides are TGTGCCAGCAGCCAACGGGGGGTAATGGGCTACACCTTC.

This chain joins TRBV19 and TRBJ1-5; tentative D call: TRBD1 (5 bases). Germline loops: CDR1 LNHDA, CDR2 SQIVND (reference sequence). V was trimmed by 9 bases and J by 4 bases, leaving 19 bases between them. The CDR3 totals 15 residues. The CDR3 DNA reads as TGTGCCAGCCAAATGGGGTGGCAGGGTAATCAGCCCCAGCATTTT. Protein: CASQMGWQGNQPQHF.

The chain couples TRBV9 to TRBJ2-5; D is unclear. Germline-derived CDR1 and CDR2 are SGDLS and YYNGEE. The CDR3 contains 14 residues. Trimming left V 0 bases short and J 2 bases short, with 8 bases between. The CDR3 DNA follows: TGTGCCAGCAGCGTAGTATATAGACAAGAGACCCAGTACTTC. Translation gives CASSVVYRQETQYF.

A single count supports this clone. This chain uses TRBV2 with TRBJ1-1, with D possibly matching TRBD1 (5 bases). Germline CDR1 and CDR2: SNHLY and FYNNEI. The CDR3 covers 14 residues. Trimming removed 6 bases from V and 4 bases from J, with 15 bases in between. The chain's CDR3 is CASRTDGGGTEAFF. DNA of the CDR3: TGTGCCAGCAGAACGGACGGGGGGGGCACTGAAGCTTTCTTT.